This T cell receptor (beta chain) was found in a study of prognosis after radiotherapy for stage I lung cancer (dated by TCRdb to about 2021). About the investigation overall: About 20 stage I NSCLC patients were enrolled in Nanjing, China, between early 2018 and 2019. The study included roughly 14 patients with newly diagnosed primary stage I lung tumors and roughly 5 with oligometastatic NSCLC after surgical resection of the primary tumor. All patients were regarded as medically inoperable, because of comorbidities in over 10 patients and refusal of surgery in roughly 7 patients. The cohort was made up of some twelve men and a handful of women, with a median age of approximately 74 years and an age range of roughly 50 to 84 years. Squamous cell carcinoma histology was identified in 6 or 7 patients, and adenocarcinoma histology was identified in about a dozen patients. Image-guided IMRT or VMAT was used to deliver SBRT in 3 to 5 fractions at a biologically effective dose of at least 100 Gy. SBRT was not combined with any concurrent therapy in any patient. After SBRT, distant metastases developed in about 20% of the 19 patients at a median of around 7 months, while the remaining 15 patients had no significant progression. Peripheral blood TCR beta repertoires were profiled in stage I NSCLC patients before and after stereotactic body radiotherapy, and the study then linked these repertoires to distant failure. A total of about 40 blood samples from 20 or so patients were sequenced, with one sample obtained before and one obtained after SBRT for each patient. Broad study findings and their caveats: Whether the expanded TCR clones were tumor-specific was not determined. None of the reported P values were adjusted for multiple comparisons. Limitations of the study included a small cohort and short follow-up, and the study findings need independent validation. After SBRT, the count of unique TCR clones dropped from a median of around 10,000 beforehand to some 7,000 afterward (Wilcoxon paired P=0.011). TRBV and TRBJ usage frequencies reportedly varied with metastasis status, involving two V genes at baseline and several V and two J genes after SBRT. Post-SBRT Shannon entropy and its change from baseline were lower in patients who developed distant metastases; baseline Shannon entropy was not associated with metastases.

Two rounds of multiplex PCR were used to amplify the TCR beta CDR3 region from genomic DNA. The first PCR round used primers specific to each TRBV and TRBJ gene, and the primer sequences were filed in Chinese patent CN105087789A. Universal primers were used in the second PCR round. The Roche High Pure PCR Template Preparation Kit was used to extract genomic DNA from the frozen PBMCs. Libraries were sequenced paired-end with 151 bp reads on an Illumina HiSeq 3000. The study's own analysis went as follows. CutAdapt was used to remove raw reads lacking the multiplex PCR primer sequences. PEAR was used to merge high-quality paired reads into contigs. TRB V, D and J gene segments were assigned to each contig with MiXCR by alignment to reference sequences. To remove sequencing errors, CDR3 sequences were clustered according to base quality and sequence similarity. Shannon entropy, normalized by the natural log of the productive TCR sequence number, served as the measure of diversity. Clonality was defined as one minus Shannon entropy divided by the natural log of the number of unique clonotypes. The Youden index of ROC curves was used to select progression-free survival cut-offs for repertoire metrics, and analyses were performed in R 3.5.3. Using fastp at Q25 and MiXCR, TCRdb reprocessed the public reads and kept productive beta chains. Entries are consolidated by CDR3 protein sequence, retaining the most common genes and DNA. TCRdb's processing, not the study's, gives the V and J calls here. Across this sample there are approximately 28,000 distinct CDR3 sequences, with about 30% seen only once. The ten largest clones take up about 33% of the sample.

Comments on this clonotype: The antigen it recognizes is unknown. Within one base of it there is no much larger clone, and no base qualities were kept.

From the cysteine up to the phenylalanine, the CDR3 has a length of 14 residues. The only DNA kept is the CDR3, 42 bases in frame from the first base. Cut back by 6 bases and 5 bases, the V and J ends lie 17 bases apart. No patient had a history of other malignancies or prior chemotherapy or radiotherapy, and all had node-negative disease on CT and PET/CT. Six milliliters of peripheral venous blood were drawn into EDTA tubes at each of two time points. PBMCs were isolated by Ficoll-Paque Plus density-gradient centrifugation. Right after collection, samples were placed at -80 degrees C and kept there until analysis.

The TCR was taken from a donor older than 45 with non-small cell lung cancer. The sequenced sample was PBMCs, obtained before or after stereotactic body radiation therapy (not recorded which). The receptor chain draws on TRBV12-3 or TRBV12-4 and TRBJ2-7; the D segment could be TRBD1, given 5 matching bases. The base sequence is TGTGCCAGCAGCCCAACTCAGGGTTTGAACGAGCAGTACTTC. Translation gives CASSPTQGLNEQYF.